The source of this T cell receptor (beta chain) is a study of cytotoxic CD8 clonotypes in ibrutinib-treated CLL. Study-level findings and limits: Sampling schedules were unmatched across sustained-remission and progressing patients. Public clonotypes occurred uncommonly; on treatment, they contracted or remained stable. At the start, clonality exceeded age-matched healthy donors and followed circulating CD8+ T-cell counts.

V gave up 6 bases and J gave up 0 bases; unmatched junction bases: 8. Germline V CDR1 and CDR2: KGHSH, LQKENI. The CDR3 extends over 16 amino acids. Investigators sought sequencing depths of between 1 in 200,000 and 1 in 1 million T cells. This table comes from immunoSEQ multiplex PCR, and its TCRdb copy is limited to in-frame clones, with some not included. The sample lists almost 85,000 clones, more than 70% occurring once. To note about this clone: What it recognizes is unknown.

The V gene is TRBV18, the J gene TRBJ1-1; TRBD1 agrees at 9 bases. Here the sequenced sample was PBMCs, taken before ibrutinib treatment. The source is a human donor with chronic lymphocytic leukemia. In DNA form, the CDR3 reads TGTGCCAGCTCCGGACAGGGGACTATGATGAACACTGAAGCTTTCTTT. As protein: CASSGQGTMMNTEAFF.